These T cell receptor beta chains were read from a single sample in a study of T-cell reconstitution after alpha-beta-depleted transplantation in children. TCRdb reprocessed the PCR reads via MiXCR and lists one record per CDR3 protein. Of a few hundred thousand distinct CDR3 sequences in the sample, 9% to 10% were seen once. Sequenced here: PBMCs from the stem cell graft donor, sampled from the stem cell graft. The receptors come from a human donor who donated a stem cell graft to a child with SCID. Both conserved end residues are part of each CDR3.

j_call v_call cdr3_aa
TRBJ1-2 TRBV28 CASSVTGTHYGYTF
TRBJ1-5 TRBV15 CATSSEETGTGVSDVDQPQHF
NA TRBV7-2 CASTITRGENTQHF
TRBJ1-1 TRBV4-2 CASSQEDFGSRSGNTEAFF
TRBJ2-1 TRBV4-3 CASSHGGPRETYNEQFF
TRBJ1-2 TRBV20-1 CSARGSSTNYGYTF
TRBJ1-1 TRBV3-1 CASTVRGTEAFF
TRBJ1-1 TRBV18 CASSPTDRAMNTEAFF
TRBJ1-6 TRBV20-1 CSAREGGSGSPLHF
TRBJ2-5 TRBV5-1 CASSIGQPQETQYF
TRBJ1-6 TRBV20-1 CSARPGGGWSSPLHF
TRBJ2-3 TRBV24-1 CATSDKNLDTQYF
TRBJ2-1 TRBV7-3 CASSLRARVGNEQFF
TRBJ2-3 TRBV28 CASSPGLAWTDTQYF
TRBJ2-1 TRBV5-1 CASSLPGGADNEQFF
TRBJ2-7 TRBV6-2/TRBV6-3 CASSYSRSSGTDTYEQYF
TRBJ2-7 TRBV6-2/TRBV6-3 CASSLANRGTVEQYF
TRBJ2-2 TRBV4-1 CASSQSPRGPGELFF
TRBJ2-5 TRBV20-1 CSAGLAGQETQYF
TRBJ1-4 TRBV4-2 CASSSPGTAAGEKLFF
TRBJ2-2 TRBV5-1 CASSTGTGGSGELFF
TRBJ1-6 TRBV5-1 CASSLGDDSPLHF
TRBJ2-7 TRBV7-9 CASSQLLRSGGYEQYF
TRBJ1-2 TRBV15 CATSSRTGADGDTF
TRBJ1-1 TRBV20-1 CSARESWQGGSNTEAFF
TRBJ1-6 TRBV3-1 CASSQEGRGNNSPLHF
TRBJ1-2 TRBV4-3 CASSQGWDAQRWYGYTF
TRBJ2-5 TRBV18 CASSPRDGNQETQYF
TRBJ2-2 TRBV21-1 CASSKIPGGPSTGELFF
TRBJ1-2 TRBV9 CASSVAETGWGYTF
TRBJ1-5 TRBV7-2 CASSLKGGDGQPQHF
TRBJ1-6 TRBV9 CASSLTGGNSPLHF
TRBJ1-1 TRBV11-3 CASSFGEYTEAFF
TRBJ2-5 TRBV6-1 CASSGPAGAGGQETQYF
TRBJ1-3 TRBV20-1 CSARNPTGGNTIYF
TRBJ2-5 TRBV20-1 CSARVPLTGETQYF
TRBJ2-1 TRBV20-1 CSARSGLAEARQFF
TRBJ2-3 TRBV5-1 CASSPEPGGWGDTQYF
TRBJ1-1 TRBV7-2 CASRITLNTEAFF
TRBJ2-1 TRBV6-5 CASSYPGARQQFF
TRBJ2-5 TRBV20-1 CSAKLAGGRETQYF
TRBJ1-2 TRBV6-1 CASTEGFYGYTF
TRBJ2-3 TRBV12-3/TRBV12-4 CASSPGTGIDTQYF
TRBJ2-2 TRBV24-1 CATSDSRKGTGELFF
TRBJ2-7 TRBV9 CASSVGTGSLYEQYF
TRBJ2-7 TRBV10-3 CAISEGGYEQYF
TRBJ2-1 TRBV10-1 CASSQTGEGDNEQFF
TRBJ1-3 TRBV12-3/TRBV12-4 CASSFQGLSGNTIYF
TRBJ2-2 TRBV7-2 CASSLRYGGELFF
TRBJ2-3 TRBV6-5 CATSRGTDTQYF
TRBJ2-6 TRBV11-1 CASRPMWDISSGANVLTF
TRBJ2-1 TRBV5-1 CASSDGLARNEQFF
TRBJ2-7 TRBV9 CASSAWDSTYEQYF
TRBJ1-5 TRBV20-1 CSASSIGSQPQHF
TRBJ1-1 TRBV7-9 CASSLVRKMNTEAFF
TRBJ1-4 TRBV6-5 CASSYRGAYSDKLFF
TRBJ1-2 TRBV11-2 CASSRGPNLGQAGYTF